This TCR beta chain was recovered during a study of cytomegalovirus exposure and HLA in healthy donors. General observations from the study: Both high specificity and high sensitivity reportedly marked the classifier's diagnosis of cytomegalovirus status.

This clone showed up just once. The antigen remains undetermined. Looked up from germline, CDR1 is MNHEY and CDR2 is SMNVEV (reference sequence). The CDR3 covers 15 residues. V shed 6 bases, J shed 6 bases, and the junction held 12 bases outside the gene matches. The PCR had 60 Vbeta and 13 Jbeta primers. Assay used: immunoSEQ multiplex PCR; TCRdb lists only in-frame clones, some missing. The sample lists about 190,000 clones, around 87% occurring once. The sequenced sample consisted of PBMCs. J is TRBJ2-7 and V is TRBV27; 9 nucleotides align to TRBD1. This receptor was taken from a man in his thirties or forties in good health and CMV-seronegative. The CDR3 here is CASRTAQGQGGEQYF. The CDR3 nucleotides read TGTGCCAGCAGAACCGCCCAGGGACAGGGAGGCGAGCAGTACTTC.